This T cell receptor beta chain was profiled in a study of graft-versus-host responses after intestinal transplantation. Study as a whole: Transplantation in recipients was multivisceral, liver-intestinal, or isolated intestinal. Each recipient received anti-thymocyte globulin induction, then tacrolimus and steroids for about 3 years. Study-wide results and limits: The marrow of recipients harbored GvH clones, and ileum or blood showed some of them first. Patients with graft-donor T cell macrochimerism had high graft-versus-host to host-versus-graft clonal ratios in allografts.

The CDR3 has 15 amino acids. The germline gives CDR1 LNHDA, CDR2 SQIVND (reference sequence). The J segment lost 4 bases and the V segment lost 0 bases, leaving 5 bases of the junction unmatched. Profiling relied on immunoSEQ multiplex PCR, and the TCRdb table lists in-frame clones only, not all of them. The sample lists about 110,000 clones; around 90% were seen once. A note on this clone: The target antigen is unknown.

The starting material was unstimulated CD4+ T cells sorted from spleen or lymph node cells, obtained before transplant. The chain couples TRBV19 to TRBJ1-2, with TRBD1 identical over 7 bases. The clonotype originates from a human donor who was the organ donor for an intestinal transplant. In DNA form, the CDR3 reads TGTGCCAGTAGTATAGATCGGACAGGTGGCTATGGCTACACCTTC. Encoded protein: CASSIDRTGGYGYTF.